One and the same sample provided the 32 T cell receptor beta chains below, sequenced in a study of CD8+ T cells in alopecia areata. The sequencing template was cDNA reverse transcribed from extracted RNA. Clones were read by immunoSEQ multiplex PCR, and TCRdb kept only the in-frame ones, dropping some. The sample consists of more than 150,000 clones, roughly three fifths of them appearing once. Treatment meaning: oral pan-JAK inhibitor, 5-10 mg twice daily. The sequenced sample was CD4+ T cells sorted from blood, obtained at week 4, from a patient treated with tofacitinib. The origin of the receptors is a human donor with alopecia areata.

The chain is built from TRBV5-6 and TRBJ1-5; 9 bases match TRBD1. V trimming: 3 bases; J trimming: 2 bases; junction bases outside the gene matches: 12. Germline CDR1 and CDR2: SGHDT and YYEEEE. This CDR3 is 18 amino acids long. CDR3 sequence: CASSSTGGAWGGNQPQHF. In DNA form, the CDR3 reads TGTGCCAGCAGCTCAACAGGGGGCGCTTGGGGTGGCAATCAGCCCCAGCATTTT.

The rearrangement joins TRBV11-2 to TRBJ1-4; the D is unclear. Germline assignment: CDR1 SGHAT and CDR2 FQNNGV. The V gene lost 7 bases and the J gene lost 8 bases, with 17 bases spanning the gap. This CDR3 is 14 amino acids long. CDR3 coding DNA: TGTGCCAGCACTGGGAGGGATGGGTCCGAAAAACTGTTTTTT. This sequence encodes CASTGRDGSEKLFF.

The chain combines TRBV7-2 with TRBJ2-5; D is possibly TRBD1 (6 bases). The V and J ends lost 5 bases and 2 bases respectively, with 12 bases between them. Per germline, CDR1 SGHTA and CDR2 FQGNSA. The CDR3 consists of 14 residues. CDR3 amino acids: CASSNRASQETQYF. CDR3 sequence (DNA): TGTGCCAGCAGCAACAGGGCCTCTCAAGAGACCCAGTACTTC.

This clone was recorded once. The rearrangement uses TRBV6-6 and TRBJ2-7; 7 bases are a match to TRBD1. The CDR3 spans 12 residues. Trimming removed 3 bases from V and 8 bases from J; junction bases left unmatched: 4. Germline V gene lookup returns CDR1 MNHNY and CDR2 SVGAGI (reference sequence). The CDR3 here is CASSYDRVQQYF. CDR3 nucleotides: TGTGCCAGCAGTTATGACAGGGTGCAGCAGTACTTC.

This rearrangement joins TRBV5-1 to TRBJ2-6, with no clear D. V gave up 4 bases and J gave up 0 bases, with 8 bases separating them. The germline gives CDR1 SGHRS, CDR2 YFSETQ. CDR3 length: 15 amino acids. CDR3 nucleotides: TGCGCCAGCAGCCAGAGTAGCTCTGGGGCCAACGTCCTGACTTTC. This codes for CASSQSSSGANVLTF. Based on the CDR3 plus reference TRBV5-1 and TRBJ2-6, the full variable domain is KAGVTQTPRYLIKTRGQQVTLSCSPISGHRSVSWYQQTPGQGLQFLFEYFSETQRNKGNFPGRFSGRQFSNSRSEMNVSTLELGDSALYLCASSQSSSGANVLTFGAGSRLTVL.

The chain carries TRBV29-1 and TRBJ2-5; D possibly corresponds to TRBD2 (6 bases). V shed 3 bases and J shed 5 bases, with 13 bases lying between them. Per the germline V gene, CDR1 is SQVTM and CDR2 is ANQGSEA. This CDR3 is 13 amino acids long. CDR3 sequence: CSVEARAGETQYF. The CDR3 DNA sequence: TGCAGCGTTGAGGCCAGGGCGGGGGAGACCCAGTACTTC.

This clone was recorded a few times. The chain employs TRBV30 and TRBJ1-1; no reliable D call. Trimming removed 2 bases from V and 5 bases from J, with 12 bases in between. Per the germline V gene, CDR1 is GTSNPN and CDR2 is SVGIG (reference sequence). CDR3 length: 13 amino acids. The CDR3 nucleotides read TGTGCCTGGAGTAAAAAGGGTTATACTGAAGCTTTCTTT. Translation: CAWSKKGYTEAFF.

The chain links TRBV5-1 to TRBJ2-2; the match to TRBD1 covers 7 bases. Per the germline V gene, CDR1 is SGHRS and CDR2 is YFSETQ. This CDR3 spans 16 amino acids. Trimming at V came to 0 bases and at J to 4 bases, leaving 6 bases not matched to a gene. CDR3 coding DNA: TGCGCCAGCAGCTTGGGGGGACAGTCTTCCACCGGGGAGCTGTTTTTT. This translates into CASSLGGQSSTGELFF. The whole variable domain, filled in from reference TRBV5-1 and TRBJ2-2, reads KAGVTQTPRYLIKTRGQQVTLSCSPISGHRSVSWYQQTPGQGLQFLFEYFSETQRNKGNFPGRFSGRQFSNSRSEMNVSTLELGDSALYLCASSLGGQSSTGELFFGEGSRLTVL.

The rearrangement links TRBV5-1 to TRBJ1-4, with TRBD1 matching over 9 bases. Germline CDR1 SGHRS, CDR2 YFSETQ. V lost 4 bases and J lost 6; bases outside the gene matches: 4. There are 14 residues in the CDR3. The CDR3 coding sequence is TGCGCCAGCAGCGAGGGGACAGGGTATGAAAAACTGTTTTTT. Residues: CASSEGTGYEKLFF.

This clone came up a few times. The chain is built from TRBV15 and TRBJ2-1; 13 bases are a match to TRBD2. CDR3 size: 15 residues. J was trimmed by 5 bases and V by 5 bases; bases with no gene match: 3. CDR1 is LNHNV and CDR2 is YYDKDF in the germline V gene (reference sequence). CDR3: CATSRGLAGHNEQFF. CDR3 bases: TGTGCCACCAGCCGGGGACTAGCGGGGCACAATGAGCAGTTCTTC.

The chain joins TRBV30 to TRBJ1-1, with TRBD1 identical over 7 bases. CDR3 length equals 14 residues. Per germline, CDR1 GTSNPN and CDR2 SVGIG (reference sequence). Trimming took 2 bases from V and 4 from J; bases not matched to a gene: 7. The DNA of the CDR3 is TGTGCCTGGAGTCCGAACAGGGGTCTCACTGAAGCTTTCTTT. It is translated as CAWSPNRGLTEAFF.

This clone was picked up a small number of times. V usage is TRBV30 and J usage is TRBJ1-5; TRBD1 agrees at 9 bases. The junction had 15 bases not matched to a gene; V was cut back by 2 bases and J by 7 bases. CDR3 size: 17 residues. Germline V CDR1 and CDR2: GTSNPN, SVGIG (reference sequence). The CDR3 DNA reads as TGTGCCTGGAGTACCCGCAGGGGCGACAGGGGGAACCAGCCCCAGCATTTT. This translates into CAWSTRRGDRGNQPQHF.

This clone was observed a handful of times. The CDR3 sequence: CASRTGGGANVLTF. CDR3 DNA sequence: TGCGCCAGCAGAACAGGCGGCGGGGCCAACGTCCTGACTTTC. The V call is TRBV5-1, the J call TRBJ2-6; D possibly corresponds to TRBD1 (5 bases). The germline V gene has CDR1 SGHRS and CDR2 YFSETQ. Between the trimmed V and J ends, which lost 5 bases and 4 bases, there was a span of 10 bases. The CDR3 consists of 14 residues.

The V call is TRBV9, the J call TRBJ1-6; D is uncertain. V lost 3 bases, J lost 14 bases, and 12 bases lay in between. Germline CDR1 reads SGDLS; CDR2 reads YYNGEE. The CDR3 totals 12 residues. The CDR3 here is CASSGSDGSLHF. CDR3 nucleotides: TGTGCCAGCAGCGGCTCCGACGGTTCCCTCCACTTT.

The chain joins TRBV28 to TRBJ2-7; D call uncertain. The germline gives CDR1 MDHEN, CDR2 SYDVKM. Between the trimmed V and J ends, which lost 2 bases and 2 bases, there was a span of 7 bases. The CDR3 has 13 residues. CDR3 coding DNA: TGTGCCAGCAGTTTAGTCCAGGCCTACGAGCAGTACTTC. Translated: CASSLVQAYEQYF.

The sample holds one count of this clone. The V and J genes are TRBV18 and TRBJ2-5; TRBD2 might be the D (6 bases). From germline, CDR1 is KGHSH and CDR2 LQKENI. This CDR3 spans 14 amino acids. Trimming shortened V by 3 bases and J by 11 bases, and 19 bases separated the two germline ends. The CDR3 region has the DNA TGTGCCAGCTCACCTTCGTCCGGGGGAGGTGAGCAGTACTTC. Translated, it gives CASSPSSGGGEQYF.

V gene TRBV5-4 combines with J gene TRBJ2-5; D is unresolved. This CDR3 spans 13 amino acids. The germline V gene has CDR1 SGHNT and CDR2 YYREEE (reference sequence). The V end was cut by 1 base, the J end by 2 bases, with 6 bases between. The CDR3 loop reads CASSLSFQETQYF. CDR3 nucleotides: TGTGCCAGCAGCTTGTCATTTCAAGAGACCCAGTACTTC.

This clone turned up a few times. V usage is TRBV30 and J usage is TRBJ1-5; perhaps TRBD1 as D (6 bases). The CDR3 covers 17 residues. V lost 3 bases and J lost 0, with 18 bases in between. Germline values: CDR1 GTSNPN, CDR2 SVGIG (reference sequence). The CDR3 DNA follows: TGTGCCTGGAGCCGGGACACCAGCCTGTATAGCAATCAGCCCCAGCATTTT. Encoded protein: CAWSRDTSLYSNQPQHF.

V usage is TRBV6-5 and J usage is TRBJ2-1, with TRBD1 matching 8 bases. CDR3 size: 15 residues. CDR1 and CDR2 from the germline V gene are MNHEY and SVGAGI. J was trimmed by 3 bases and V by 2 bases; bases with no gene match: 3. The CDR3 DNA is TGTGCCAGCAGTTACCCCGGACAGGGCTACAATGAGCAGTTCTTC. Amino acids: CASSYPGQGYNEQFF.

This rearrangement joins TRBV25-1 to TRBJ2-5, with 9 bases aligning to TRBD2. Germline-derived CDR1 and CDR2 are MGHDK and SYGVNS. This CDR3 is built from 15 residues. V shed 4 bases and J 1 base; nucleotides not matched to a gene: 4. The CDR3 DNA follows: TGTGCCAGCAGTGTTAGCGGGGGCCTCCAAGAGACCCAGTACTTC. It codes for CASSVSGGLQETQYF.

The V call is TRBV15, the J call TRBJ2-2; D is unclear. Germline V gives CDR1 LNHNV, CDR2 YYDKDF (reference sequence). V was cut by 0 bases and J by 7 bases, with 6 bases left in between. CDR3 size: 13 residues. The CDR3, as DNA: TGTGCCACCAGCAGAGATCTGTACGGGGAGCTGTTTTTT. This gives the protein CATSRDLYGELFF.

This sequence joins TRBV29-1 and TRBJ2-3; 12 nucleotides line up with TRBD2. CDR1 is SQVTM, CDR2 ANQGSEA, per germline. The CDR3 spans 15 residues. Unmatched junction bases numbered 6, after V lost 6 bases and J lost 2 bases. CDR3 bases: TGCAGCGTCAACCTAGCGGGGGGGCCCACAGATACGCAGTATTTT. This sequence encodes CSVNLAGGPTDTQYF.

The CDR3 bases are TGTGCCTGGAGTGTTAACCAGGAAGCTTTCTTT. It yields the protein CAWSVNQEAFF. This chain uses TRBV30 with TRBJ1-1; no reliable D call. CDR1 and CDR2 (germline): GTSNPN, SVGIG (reference sequence). The V gene lost 0 bases and the J gene lost 8 bases, with 7 bases spanning the gap. CDR3 length equals 11 residues.

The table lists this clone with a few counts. CDR3 loop: CASSQFSRDYGYTF. The CDR3 region has the DNA TGCGCCAGCAGTCAATTTAGCAGGGACTATGGCTACACCTTC. The chain has TRBV23-1 and TRBJ1-2; TRBD1 might be the D (5 bases). TRBV23-1 is an ORF; its function is uncertain. The CDR3 runs to 14 residues. Trimming took 1 base from V and 3 from J, leaving 9 bases between them.

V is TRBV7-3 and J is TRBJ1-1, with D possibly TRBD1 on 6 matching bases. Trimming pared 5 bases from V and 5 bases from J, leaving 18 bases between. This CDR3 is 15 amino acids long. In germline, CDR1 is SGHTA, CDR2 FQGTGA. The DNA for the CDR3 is TGTGCCAGCAGCCCCACCTCGCGCAGGGGAACTGAAGCTTTCTTT. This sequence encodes CASSPTSRRGTEAFF.

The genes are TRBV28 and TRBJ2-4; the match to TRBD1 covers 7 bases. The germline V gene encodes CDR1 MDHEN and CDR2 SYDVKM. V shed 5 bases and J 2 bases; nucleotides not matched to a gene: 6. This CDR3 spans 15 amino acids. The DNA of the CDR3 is TGTGCCAGCAGTGACAGGGATGGGACCAAAAACATTCAGTACTTC. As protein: CASSDRDGTKNIQYF. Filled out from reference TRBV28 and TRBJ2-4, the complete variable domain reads DVKVTQSSRYLVKRTGEKVFLECVQDMDHENMFWYRQDPGLGLRLIYFSYDVKMKEKGDIPEGYSVSREKKERFSLILESASTNQTSMYLCASSDRDGTKNIQYFGAGTRLSVL.

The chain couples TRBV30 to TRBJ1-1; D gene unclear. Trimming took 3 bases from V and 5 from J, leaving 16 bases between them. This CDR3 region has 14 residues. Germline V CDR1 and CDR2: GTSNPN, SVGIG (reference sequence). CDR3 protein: CAWRPRVMGTEAFF. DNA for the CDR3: TGTGCCTGGAGGCCAAGGGTCATGGGGACTGAAGCTTTCTTT.

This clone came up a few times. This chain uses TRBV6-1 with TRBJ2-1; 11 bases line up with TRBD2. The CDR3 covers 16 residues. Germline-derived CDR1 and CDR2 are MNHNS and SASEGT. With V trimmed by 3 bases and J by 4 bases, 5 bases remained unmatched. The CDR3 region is CASSDRLAGIYNEQFF. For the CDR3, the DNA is TGTGCCAGCAGTGACCGACTAGCGGGGATATACAATGAGCAGTTCTTC.

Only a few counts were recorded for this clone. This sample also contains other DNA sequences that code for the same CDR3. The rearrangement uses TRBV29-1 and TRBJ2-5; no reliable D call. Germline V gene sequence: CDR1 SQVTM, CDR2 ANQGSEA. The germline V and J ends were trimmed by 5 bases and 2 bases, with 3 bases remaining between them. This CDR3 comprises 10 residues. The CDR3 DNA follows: TGCAGCGTTATACAAGAGACCCAGTACTTC. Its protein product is CSVIQETQYF.

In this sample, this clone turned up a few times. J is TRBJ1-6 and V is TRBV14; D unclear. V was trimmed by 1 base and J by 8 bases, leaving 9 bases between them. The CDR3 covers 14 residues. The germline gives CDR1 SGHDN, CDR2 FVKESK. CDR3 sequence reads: CASSQGFWDSPLHF. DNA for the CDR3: TGTGCCAGCAGCCAAGGATTTTGGGATTCACCCCTCCACTTT.

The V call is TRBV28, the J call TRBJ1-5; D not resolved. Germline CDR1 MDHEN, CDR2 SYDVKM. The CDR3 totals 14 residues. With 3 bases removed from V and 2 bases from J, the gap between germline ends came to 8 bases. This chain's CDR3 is CASSFPVGNQPQHF. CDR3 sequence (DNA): TGTGCCAGCAGTTTCCCCGTTGGCAATCAGCCCCAGCATTTT.

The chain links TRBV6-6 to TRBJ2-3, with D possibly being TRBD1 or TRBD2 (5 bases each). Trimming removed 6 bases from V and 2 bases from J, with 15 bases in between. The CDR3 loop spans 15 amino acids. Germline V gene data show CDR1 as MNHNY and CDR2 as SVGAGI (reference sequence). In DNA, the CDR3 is TGTGCCAGCAGATCCCCGGGACGATCCACAGATACGCAGTATTTT. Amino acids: CASRSPGRSTDTQYF.